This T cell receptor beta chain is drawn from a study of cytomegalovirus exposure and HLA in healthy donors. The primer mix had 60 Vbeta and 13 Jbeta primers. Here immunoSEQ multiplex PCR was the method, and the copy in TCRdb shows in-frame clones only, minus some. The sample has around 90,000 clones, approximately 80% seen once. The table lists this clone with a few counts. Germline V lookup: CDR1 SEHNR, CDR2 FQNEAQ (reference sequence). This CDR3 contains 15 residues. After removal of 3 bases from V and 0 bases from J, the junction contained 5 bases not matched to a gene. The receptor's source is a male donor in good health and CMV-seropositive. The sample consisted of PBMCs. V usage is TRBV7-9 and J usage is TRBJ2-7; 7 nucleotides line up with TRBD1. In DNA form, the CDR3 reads TGTGCCAGCAGCTTGGGACAGTGGAGCTCCTACGAGCAGTACTTC. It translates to CASSLGQWSSYEQYF.